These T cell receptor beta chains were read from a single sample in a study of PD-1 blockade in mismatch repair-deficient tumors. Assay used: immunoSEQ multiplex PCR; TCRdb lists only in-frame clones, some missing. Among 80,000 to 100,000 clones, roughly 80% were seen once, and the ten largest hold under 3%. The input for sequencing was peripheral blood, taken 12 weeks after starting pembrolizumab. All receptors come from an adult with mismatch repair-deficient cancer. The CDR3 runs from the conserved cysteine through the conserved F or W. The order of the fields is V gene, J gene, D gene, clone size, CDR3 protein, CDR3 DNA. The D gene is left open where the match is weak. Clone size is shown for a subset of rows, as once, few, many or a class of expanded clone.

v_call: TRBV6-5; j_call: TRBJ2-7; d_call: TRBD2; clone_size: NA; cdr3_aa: CASRMTSGRIYEQYF; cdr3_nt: TGTGCCAGCAGAATGACTAGCGGGAGGATATACGAGCAGTACTTC
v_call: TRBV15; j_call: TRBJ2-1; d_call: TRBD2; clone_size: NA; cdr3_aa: CATSRLSGTDYNEQFF; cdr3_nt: TGTGCCACCAGCAGGCTTAGCGGGACGGACTACAATGAGCAGTTCTTC
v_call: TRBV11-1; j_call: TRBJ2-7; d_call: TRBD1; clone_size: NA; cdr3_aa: CASSFTDRGSYEQYF; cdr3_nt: TGTGCCAGCAGCTTTACGGACAGGGGTTCCTACGAGCAGTACTTC
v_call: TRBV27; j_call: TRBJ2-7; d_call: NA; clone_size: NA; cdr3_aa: CASRLKPGLLYEQYF; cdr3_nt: TGTGCCAGCAGACTTAAACCGGGACTTCTCTACGAGCAGTACTTC
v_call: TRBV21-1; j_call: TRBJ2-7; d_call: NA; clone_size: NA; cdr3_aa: CASSTYYEQYF; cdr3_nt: TGTGCCAGCAGCACGTACTACGAGCAGTACTTC
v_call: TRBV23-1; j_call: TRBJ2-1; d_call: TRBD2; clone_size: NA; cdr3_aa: CATSGRPTYNEQFF; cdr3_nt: TGCGCGACTAGCGGGAGGCCAACCTACAATGAGCAGTTCTTC
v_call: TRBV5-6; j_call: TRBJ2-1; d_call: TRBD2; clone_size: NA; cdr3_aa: CASSLGLAGGPGNEQFF; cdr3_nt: TGTGCCAGCAGCCTGGGACTAGCGGGAGGGCCGGGCAATGAGCAGTTCTTC
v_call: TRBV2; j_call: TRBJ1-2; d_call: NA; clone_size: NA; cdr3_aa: CASSGWAGRSYGYTF; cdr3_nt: TGTGCCAGCAGTGGGTGGGCAGGAAGAAGCTATGGCTACACCTTC
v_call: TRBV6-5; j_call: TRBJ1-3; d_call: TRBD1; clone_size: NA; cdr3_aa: CASSSDRGRSGNTIYF; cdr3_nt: TGTGCCAGCAGTTCGGACAGGGGCCGCTCTGGAAACACCATATATTTT
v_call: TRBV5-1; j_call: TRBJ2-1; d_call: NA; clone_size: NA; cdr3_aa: CASSLFPGGGDEQFF; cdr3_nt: TGCGCCAGCAGCTTGTTTCCGGGAGGGGGCGATGAGCAGTTCTTC
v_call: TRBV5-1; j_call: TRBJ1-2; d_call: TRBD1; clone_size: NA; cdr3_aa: CASTPDRANYGYTF; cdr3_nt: TGCGCCAGCACCCCGGACAGGGCGAACTATGGCTACACCTTC
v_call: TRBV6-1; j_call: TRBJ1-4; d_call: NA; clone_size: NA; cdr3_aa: CASSEARTNEKLFF; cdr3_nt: TGTGCCAGCAGTGAAGCGCGAACTAATGAAAAACTGTTTTTT
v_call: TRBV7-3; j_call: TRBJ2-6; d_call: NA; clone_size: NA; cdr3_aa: CASSLTGTANSGANVLTF; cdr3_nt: TGTGCCAGCAGCTTAACCGGGACGGCAAACTCTGGGGCCAACGTCCTGACTTTC
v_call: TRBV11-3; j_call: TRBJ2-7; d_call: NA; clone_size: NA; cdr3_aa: CASSDRTSPTYEQYF; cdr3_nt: TGTGCCAGCAGCGACCGCACATCACCTACCTACGAGCAGTACTTC
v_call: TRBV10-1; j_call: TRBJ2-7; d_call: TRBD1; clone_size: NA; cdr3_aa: CARWGQSSYEQYF; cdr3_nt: TGCGCCAGATGGGGACAGTCTTCCTACGAGCAGTACTTC
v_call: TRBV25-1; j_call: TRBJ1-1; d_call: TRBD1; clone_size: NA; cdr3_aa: CASSSRNRGTEAFF; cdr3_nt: TGTGCCAGCAGTAGTAGAAACAGGGGTACTGAAGCTTTCTTT
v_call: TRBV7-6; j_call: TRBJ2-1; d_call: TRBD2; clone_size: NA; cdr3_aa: CASSPHRDYEEQFF; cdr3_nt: TGTGCCAGCAGCCCCCACCGGGACTATGAGGAGCAGTTCTTC
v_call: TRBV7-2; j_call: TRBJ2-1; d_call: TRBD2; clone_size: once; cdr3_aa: CASSIAGRYNEQFF; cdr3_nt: TGTGCCAGCAGTATAGCGGGCAGATACAATGAGCAGTTCTTC
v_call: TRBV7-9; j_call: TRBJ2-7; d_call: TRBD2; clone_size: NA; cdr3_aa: CASSQGLAGPYEQYF; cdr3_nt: TGTGCCAGCAGCCAGGGACTAGCGGGACCCTACGAGCAGTACTTC
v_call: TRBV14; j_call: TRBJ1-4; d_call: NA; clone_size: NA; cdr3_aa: CASSQARGNEKLFF; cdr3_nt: TGTGCCAGCAGCCAAGCCAGGGGTAACGAAAAACTGTTTTTT
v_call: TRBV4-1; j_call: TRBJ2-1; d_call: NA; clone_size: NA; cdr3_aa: CASSPRGTTGNEQFF; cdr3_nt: TGCGCCAGCAGCCCGCGGGGAACAACAGGGAATGAGCAGTTCTTC
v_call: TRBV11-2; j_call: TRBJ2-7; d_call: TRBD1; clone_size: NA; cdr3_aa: CASSRDREGEQYF; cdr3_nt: TGTGCCAGCAGTCGGGACAGGGAGGGCGAGCAGTACTTC
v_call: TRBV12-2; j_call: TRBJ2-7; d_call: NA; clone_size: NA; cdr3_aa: CASRRTSGRIGTYEQYF; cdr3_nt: TGTGCAAGTCGCAGGACTAGCGGGAGGATCGGGACCTACGAGCAGTACTTC
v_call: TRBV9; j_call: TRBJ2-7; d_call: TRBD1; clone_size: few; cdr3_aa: CASRPPLGQNYEQYF; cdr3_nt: TGTGCCAGCAGGCCCCCCTTGGGACAGAACTACGAGCAGTACTTC
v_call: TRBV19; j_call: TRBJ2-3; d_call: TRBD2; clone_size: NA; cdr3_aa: CASSIVKRSGRASPDTQYF; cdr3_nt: TGTGCCAGTAGTATAGTAAAAAGAAGCGGGAGGGCCTCCCCAGATACGCAGTATTTT
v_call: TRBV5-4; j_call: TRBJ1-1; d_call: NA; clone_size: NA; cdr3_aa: CASSPQPGTNEAFF; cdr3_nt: TGTGCCAGCAGCCCGCAACCTGGTACCAACGAAGCTTTCTTT
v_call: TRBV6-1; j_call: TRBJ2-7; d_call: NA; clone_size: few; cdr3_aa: CASSEVNGSYEQYF; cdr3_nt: TGTGCCAGCAGTGAAGTGAACGGCTCCTACGAGCAGTACTTC
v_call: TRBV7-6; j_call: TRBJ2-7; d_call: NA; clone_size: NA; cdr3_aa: CASSLRGTSNYEQYF; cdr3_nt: TGTGCCAGCAGCTTGCGGGGCACGTCTAACTACGAGCAGTACTTC
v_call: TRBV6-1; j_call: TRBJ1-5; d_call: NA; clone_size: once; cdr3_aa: CASSEARVSNQPQHF; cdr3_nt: TGTGCCAGCAGTGAAGCACGGGTAAGCAATCAGCCCCAGCATTTT
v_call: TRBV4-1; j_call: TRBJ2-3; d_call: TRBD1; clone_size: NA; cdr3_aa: CASRGARGTGVTDTQYF; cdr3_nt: TGCGCCAGCCGAGGGGCCCGCGGGACAGGGGTCACGGATACGCAGTATTTT
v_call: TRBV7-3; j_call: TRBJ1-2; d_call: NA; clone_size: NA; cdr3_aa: CASSPTQINYGYTF; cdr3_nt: TGTGCCAGCAGTCCTACCCAAATTAACTATGGCTACACCTTC
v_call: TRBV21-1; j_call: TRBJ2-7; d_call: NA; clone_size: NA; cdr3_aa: CASSKSTQKRHYEQYF; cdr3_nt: TGTGCCAGCAGCAAATCGACCCAAAAAAGACACTACGAGCAGTACTTC
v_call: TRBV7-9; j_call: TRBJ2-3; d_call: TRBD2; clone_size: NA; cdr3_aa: CASSLGNSGRYIGTDTQYF; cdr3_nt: TGTGCCAGCAGCTTAGGAAATAGCGGGAGGTATATAGGCACAGATACGCAGTATTTT
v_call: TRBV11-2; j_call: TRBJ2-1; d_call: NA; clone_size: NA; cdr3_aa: CASSLRGGAGYNEQFF; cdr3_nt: TGTGCCAGCAGCTTAAGGGGCGGGGCGGGTTACAATGAGCAGTTCTTC
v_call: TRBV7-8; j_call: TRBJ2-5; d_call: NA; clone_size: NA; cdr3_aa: CASSLLGQTIGSAQYF; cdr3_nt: TGTGCCAGCAGCTTATTAGGACAGACGATAGGTTCGGCCCAGTACTTC
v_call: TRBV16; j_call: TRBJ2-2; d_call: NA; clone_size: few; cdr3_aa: CASSQFHPGELFF; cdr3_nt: TGTGCCAGCAGCCAATTTCACCCCGGGGAGCTGTTTTTT
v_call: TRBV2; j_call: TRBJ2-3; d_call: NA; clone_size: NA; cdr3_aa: CASSGVSSGADTQYF; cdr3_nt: TGTGCCAGCAGTGGTGTGTCGTCTGGGGCAGATACGCAGTATTTT
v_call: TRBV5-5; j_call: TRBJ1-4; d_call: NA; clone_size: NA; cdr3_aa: CASSLGGANEKLFF; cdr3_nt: TGTGCCAGCAGCTTAGGGGGGGCTAATGAAAAACTGTTTTTT
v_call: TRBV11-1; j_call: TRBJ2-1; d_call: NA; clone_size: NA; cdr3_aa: CASSLDPGSEQFF; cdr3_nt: TGTGCCAGCAGCTTAGACCCCGGTTCGGAGCAGTTCTTC
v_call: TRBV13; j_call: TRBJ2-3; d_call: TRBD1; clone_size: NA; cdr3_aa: CASSPGGRSTDTQYF; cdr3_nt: TGTGCCAGCAGCCCAGGGGGTCGGAGCACAGATACGCAGTATTTT
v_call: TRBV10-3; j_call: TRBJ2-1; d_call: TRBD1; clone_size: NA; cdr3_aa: CAISELDRGHNEQFF; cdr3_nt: TGTGCCATCAGTGAGTTGGACAGGGGGCACAATGAGCAGTTCTTC
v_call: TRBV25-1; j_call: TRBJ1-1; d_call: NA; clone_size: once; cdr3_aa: CASSELSENTEAFF; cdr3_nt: TGTGCCAGCAGTGAATTGTCAGAAAACACTGAAGCTTTCTTT
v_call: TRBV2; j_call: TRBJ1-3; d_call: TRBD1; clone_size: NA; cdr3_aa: CASRQQGAGNTIYF; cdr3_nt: TGTGCCAGCAGACAACAGGGGGCTGGAAACACCATATATTTT
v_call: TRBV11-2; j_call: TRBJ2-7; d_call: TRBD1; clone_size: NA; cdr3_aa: CASSLDLDRGFQYF; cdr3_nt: TGTGCCAGCAGCTTAGATCTGGACAGGGGTTTCCAGTACTTC
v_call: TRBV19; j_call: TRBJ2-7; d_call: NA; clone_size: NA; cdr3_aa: CASSISGVGSYEQYF; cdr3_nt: TGTGCCAGTAGTATCTCAGGGGTCGGCTCCTACGAGCAGTACTTC
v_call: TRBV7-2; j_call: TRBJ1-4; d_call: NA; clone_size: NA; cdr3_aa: CASSQSWAAVEKLFF; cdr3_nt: TGTGCCAGCAGCCAATCTTGGGCCGCGGTTGAAAAACTGTTTTTT
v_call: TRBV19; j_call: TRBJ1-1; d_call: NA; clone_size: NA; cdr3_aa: CASSIPDWMNTEAFF; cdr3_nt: TGTGCCAGTAGTATTCCTGACTGGATGAACACTGAAGCTTTCTTT
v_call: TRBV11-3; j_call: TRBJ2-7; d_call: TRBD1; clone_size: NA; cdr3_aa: CASSSDRNYEQYF; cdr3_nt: TGTGCCAGCAGCTCGGACAGGAACTACGAGCAGTACTTC
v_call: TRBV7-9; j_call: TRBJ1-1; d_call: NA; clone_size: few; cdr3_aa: CASAANTEAFF; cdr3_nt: TGTGCCAGCGCCGCGAACACTGAAGCTTTCTTT
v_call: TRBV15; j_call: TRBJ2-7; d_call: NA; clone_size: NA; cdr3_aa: CATSRDFGLFEAYEQYF; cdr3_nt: TGTGCCACCAGCAGAGATTTCGGACTTTTCGAGGCCTACGAGCAGTACTTC
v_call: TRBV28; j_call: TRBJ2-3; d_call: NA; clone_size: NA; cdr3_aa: CASRKQGSDTQYF; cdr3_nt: TGTGCCAGCAGAAAACAGGGCTCGGATACGCAGTATTTT
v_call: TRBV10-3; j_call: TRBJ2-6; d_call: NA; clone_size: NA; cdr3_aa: CAISEIPGTAGANVLTF; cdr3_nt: TGTGCCATCAGTGAGATTCCAGGGACGGCTGGGGCCAACGTCCTGACTTTC
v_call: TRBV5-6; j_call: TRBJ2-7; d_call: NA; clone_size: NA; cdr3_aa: CASSPPYPGYEQYF; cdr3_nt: TGTGCCAGCAGTCCACCGTACCCGGGTTACGAGCAGTACTTC
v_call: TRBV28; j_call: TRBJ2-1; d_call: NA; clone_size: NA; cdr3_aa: CASGSAVEQFF; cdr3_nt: TGTGCCAGTGGAAGCGCGGTTGAGCAGTTCTTC
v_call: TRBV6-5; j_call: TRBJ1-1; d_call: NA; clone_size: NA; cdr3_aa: CASSYLGARATEAFF; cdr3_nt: TGTGCCAGCAGTTACTTGGGGGCGCGGGCGACTGAAGCTTTCTTT